Listed below are T cell receptor beta chains from one sample, sequenced in a study of blood T cell repertoires in COVID-19. The table came from immunoSEQ multiplex PCR; TCRdb's copy has only in-frame clones and leaves some out. Of some 200,000 clones listed, 86% were seen once; the top ten hold less than 3.5%. Sequenced: peripheral blood. These receptors came from a man between 65 and 80 years old with acute or convalescent COVID-19. Each CDR3 is given with its conserved first and last residue. The order of the fields is clone size, J gene, V gene, D gene, CDR3 DNA, CDR3 protein. D genes are given only for firm matches. Where a row states a size, it is once, few, many or the class of an expanded clone; other rows omit it.

>-|TRBJ2-7|TRBV12-5|TRBD2
TGTGCTAGTGGTTTGGCCCGGGACAGGGGACTAGCGGGTGCCTACGAGCAGTACTTC
CASGLARDRGLAGAYEQYF
>-|TRBJ1-1|TRBV2|TRBD1
TGTGCCAGCAGAGAGATACAGGGGGCGAGCACTGAAGCTTTCTTT
CASREIQGASTEAFF
>-|TRBJ2-2|TRBV5-1|-
TGCGCCAGCCTACTCGGAGGTGTAGTAACCGGGGAGCTGTTTTTT
CASLLGGVVTGELFF
>-|TRBJ2-7|TRBV6-5|-
TGTGCCAGCCAGGACATGTCCGTGGAGCAGTACTTC
CASQDMSVEQYF
>-|TRBJ1-2|TRBV5-1|TRBD1
TGCGCCAGCAGCTTAAGGGACAGCTCCTATGGCTACACCTTC
CASSLRDSSYGYTF
>-|TRBJ2-2|TRBV5-1|TRBD2
TGCGCCAGCAACCTAGCGGGGCCCGAGGGGGAGCTGTTTTTT
CASNLAGPEGELFF
>-|TRBJ1-2|TRBV28|TRBD1
TGTGCCAGCAGTCCGGGACAGGGGTGGGTCTATGGCTACACCTTC
CASSPGQGWVYGYTF
>-|TRBJ1-3|TRBV20-1|-
TGCAGTGCTAGTGTCAGGGGAAACACCATATATTTT
CSASVRGNTIYF
>few|TRBJ2-7|TRBV5-1|-
TGCGCCAGCAGCGCGCCGGACAGCTACGAGCAGTACTTC
CASSAPDSYEQYF
>-|TRBJ1-5|TRBV10-3|TRBD1
TGTGCCATCAGCGGACAGGGGTACAATCAGCCCCAGCATTTT
CAISGQGYNQPQHF
>-|TRBJ2-1|TRBV2|TRBD2
TGTGCCAGCAGTCCAGACTCGCGGGGGGTCAATGAGCAGTTCTTC
CASSPDSRGVNEQFF
>-|TRBJ2-7|TRBV13|TRBD2
TGTGCCAGCAGCTTAGGCTCCACTAGCGCGGCAACCTACGAGCAGTACTTC
CASSLGSTSAATYEQYF
>-|TRBJ2-7|TRBV6-2/TRBV6-3|TRBD2
TGTGCCAGCAGTTACTCGAGGACTAGCTCCTACGAGCAGTACTTC
CASSYSRTSSYEQYF
>-|TRBJ2-4|TRBV10-3|TRBD2
TGTGCCATCAGTGATCCAGCGGGAGGGCCCTCCGTTCAGTACTTC
CAISDPAGGPSVQYF
>-|TRBJ1-4|TRBV10-3|-
TGTGCCATCAGTGATAACTCCGCCGGAAAACTGTTTTTT
CAISDNSAGKLFF
>-|TRBJ1-2|TRBV28|TRBD1
TGTGCCAGCAGTTTTGGACAGGGGGCCTTTAAGGGCTACACCTTC
CASSFGQGAFKGYTF
>-|TRBJ2-5|TRBV6-5|-
TGTGCCAGCCACAGGAGGGGTGAGACCCAGTACTTC
CASHRRGETQYF
>-|TRBJ1-6|TRBV30|-
TGTGCCTGGAGTGCGGGTAGAAGGTCACCCCTCCACTTT
CAWSAGRRSPLHF
>-|TRBJ2-2|TRBV6-1|TRBD2
TGTGCCACCGGGGGAGGGGCGGCCGGGGAGCTGTTTTTT
CATGGGAAGELFF
>-|TRBJ2-1|TRBV21-1|-
TGTGCCAGCAGCAAAGGGGAAATCGCAGGGGGCTACAATGAGCAGTTCTTC
CASSKGEIAGGYNEQFF
>-|TRBJ2-1|TRBV19|-
TGTGCCTCGAACAAGAAGGGGGTCTCTGGCGATGAGCAGTTCTTC
CASNKKGVSGDEQFF
>-|TRBJ1-6|TRBV5-6|-
TGTGCCAGCAGCCGAAGGGGTGTAGGCTCACCCCTCCACTTT
CASSRRGVGSPLHF
>-|TRBJ1-2|TRBV27|-
TGTGCCAGCAGTCCCAGAAGGGGCTATGGCTACACCTTC
CASSPRRGYGYTF
>-|TRBJ2-5|TRBV18|TRBD2
TGTGCCAGCTCAGGACTAGGGGAAGAGACCCAGTACTTC
CASSGLGEETQYF